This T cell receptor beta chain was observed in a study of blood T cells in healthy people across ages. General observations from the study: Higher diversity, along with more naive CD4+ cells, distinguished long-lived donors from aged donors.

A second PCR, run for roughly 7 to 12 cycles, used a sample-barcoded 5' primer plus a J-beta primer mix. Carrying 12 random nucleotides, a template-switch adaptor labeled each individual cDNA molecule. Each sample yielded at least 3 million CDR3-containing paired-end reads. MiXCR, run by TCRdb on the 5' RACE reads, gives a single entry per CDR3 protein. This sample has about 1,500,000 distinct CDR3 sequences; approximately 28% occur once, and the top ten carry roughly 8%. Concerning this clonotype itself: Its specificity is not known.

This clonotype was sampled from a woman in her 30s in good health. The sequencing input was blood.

CDR3 amino acids: CASSPPNREETQYF. The CDR3 DNA follows: TGTGCCAGCTCACCACCGAATAGGGAGGAGACCCAGTACTTC. V gene TRBV18 combines with J gene TRBJ2-5; D may be TRBD2 (5 bases). The CDR3 is 14 amino acids. The V end lost 0 bases, the J end lost 5 bases, and 10 bases lay between the germline ends. CDR1 and CDR2 from the germline V gene are KGHSH and LQKENI.